Presented here are 23 T cell receptor beta chains from one specimen sequenced in a study of OX40 agonist ivuxolimab in advanced cancers. Repertoires were generated with immunoSEQ multiplex PCR, while TCRdb's copy carries only in-frame clones and drops some. The table includes 65,000 to 85,000 clones, 75% to 90% detected once. Here the sequenced sample was CD4+ or CD8+ T cells sorted from blood, taken in a trial of the OX40 agonist ivuxolimab. These receptors came from an adult with an advanced solid tumor such as melanoma, head and neck, liver or kidney cancer.

V is TRBV5-6 and J is TRBJ2-5; D unclear. The CDR3 sequence is 12 residues long. Trimming stripped 1 base from V and 1 base from J, with 2 bases between. The V gene's germline CDR1 is SGHDT and CDR2 YYEEEE. The CDR3 DNA follows: TGTGCCAGCAGCTTGTCCCAAGAGACCCAGTACTTC. Encoded protein: CASSLSQETQYF.

This rearrangement joins TRBV2 to TRBJ2-1; no reliable D call. V gave up 6 bases and J gave up 0 bases, with 6 bases separating them. The CDR3 is 13 amino acids. Germline V gene data show CDR1 as SNHLY and CDR2 as FYNNEI. The CDR3 protein is CASRLSSYNEQFF. In nucleotides, the CDR3 is TGTGCCAGCAGACTGAGCTCCTACAATGAGCAGTTCTTC.

Here the CDR3 reads CASSLLRGGYTF. The DNA for the CDR3 is TGTGCCAGCAGCTTGTTAAGGGGTGGCTACACCTTC. The chain uses TRBV5-6 and TRBJ1-2; the D gene is possibly TRBD1 (5 bases). The V gene lost 1 base and the J gene lost 7 bases, with 8 bases spanning the gap. This CDR3 has 12 amino acids. Germline-derived CDR1 and CDR2 are SGHDT and YYEEEE.

The DNA of the CDR3 is TGTGCCAGTAGTGGTAGAGCGGGGGGCTCCACAGATACGCAGTATTTT. Translating it yields CASSGRAGGSTDTQYF. The genes are TRBV19 and TRBJ2-3; 9 bases agree with TRBD2. Germline lookup yields CDR1 LNHDA and CDR2 SQIVND (reference sequence). This CDR3 comprises 16 residues. V shed 5 bases, J shed 2 bases, and the junction held 8 bases outside the gene matches. Filled out from reference TRBV19 and TRBJ2-3, the complete variable domain reads DGGITQSPKYLFRKEGQNVTLSCEQNLNHDAMYWYRQDPGQGLRLIYYSQIVNDFQKGDIAEGYSVSREKKESFPLTVTSAQKNPTAFYLCASSGRAGGSTDTQYFGPGTRLTVL.

In DNA, the CDR3 is TGTGCCAGCAGCCAAGATTTGGGGGTGGTGGCTGGCAATCAGCCCCAGCATTTT. Its translation is CASSQDLGVVAGNQPQHF. The chain combines TRBV14 with TRBJ1-5, with a weak D call TRBD1 (5 bases). Trimming left V 0 bases short and J 2 bases short, with 17 bases between. This CDR3 is built from 18 residues. Germline-derived CDR1 and CDR2 are SGHDN and FVKESK.

The chain is built from TRBV30 and TRBJ1-1, with D possibly TRBD1 on 5 matching bases. V lost 5 bases and J 11 bases, leaving 15 bases between the germline ends. The CDR3 covers 11 residues. Germline CDR1 reads GTSNPN; CDR2 reads SVGIG (reference sequence). This CDR3 is CAWERGVGAFF. The CDR3 DNA sequence: TGTGCCTGGGAGCGGGGGGTCGGGGCTTTCTTT.

The chain is built from TRBV4-3 and TRBJ1-1; no reliable D call. V was clipped by 2 bases and J by 3 bases, with 10 bases between them. The length of the CDR3 is 14 residues. Germline V lookup: CDR1 LGHNA, CDR2 YSLEER. In DNA, the CDR3 is TGCGCCAGCAGCCAACGGAAGGGTTACACTGAAGCTTTCTTT. It codes for CASSQRKGYTEAFF.

The J gene is TRBJ2-3, the V gene TRBV4-3, with 13 bases aligning to TRBD2. Germline trimming cut 2 bases from V and 5 bases from J; bases unmatched to any gene: 4. Germline V gene data show CDR1 as LGHNA and CDR2 as YSLEER. This CDR3 region has 16 residues. The CDR3 nucleotides read TGCGCCAGCAGCCAAACTAGCGGGGGGGCCTTAGATACGCAGTATTTT. Translating gives CASSQTSGGALDTQYF.

This clone was observed many times. The chain is built from TRBV4-2 and TRBJ2-7; no reliable D call. The CDR3 extends over 13 amino acids. Germline V gene data show CDR1 as LGHNA and CDR2 as YNFKEQ. Trimming cost V 4 bases and J 6 bases, with 13 bases left between them. DNA for the CDR3: TGTGCCAGCAGCCCCTCCGTAGGGCTCGAGCAGTACTTC. It specifies CASSPSVGLEQYF.

CDR3 sequence reads: CASVPQPGRGNTEAFF. CDR3 coding DNA: TGTGCCAGTGTACCCCAGCCAGGGCGAGGGAACACTGAAGCTTTCTTT. The chain couples TRBV19 to TRBJ1-1; a possible D gene is TRBD1 (5 bases). CDR3 size: 16 residues. The V and J ends lost 8 bases and 1 base respectively, with 20 bases between them. Germline V gene sequence: CDR1 LNHDA, CDR2 SQIVND (reference sequence).

The V and J genes are TRBV28 and TRBJ2-5, with TRBD1 identical over 9 bases. The CDR3 covers 15 residues. The V gene's germline CDR1 is MDHEN and CDR2 SYDVKM. V lost 4 bases, J lost 5 bases, and 8 bases stayed unmatched. CDR3 bases: TGTGCCAGCAGTTCCCCGGGACAGGGAGGGGAGACCCAGTACTTC. This encodes CASSSPGQGGETQYF. Full variable domain (rest looked up from reference TRBV28 and TRBJ2-5): DVKVTQSSRYLVKRTGEKVFLECVQDMDHENMFWYRQDPGLGLRLIYFSYDVKMKEKGDIPEGYSVSREKKERFSLILESASTNQTSMYLCASSSPGQGGETQYFGPGTRLLVL.

In this sample, this clone turned up once. The rearrangement uses TRBV2 and TRBJ1-6; D is unresolved. Germline V gene data show CDR1 as SNHLY and CDR2 as FYNNEI. Trimming removed 3 bases at V and 0 bases at J, with 9 bases between. This CDR3 region has 16 residues. CDR3 coding DNA: TGTGCCAGCAGTGAGGACGTACGCTCCTATAATTCACCCCTCCACTTT. It translates to CASSEDVRSYNSPLHF.

This clone was seen only a few times. J is TRBJ2-7 and V is TRBV19, with TRBD1 identical over 8 bases. Per germline, CDR1 LNHDA and CDR2 SQIVND (reference sequence). The J segment lost 0 bases and the V segment lost 5 bases, leaving 6 bases of the junction unmatched. The CDR3 runs 15 residues. The CDR3 DNA reads as TGTGCCAGTAGTCCTCCGGGACAGGACTCCTACGAGCAGTACTTC. It translates to CASSPPGQDSYEQYF.

The CDR3: CASRADRSANEKLFF. CDR3 DNA: TGTGCCAGCAGGGCTGACAGGTCTGCTAATGAAAAACTGTTTTTT. J is TRBJ1-4 and V is TRBV7-2; D perhaps matches TRBD1 (6 bases). CDR3 length: 15 residues. The V gene lost 6 bases and the J gene lost 3 bases, with 14 bases spanning the gap. From germline, CDR1 is SGHTA and CDR2 FQGNSA.

V usage is TRBV6-4 and J usage is TRBJ2-1; 7 bases are shared with TRBD2. The CDR3 spans 14 residues. Germline CDR1 is MRHNA and CDR2 is SNTAGT. V lost 6 bases and J lost 5; bases outside the gene matches: 7. The CDR3 DNA is TGTGCCAGCAGCCCGGGGACTACTAACAATGAGCAGTTCTTC. Amino acids: CASSPGTTNNEQFF.

This chain links TRBV5-5 with TRBJ2-7; TRBD2 aligns across 8 bases. The J segment lost 3 bases and the V segment lost 3 bases, leaving 5 bases of the junction unmatched. Germline CDR1 and CDR2: SGHKS and YYEKEE (reference sequence). The CDR3 sequence is 14 residues long. The CDR3 sequence is CASSWSGGIYEQYF. The CDR3 DNA sequence: TGTGCCAGCAGCTGGTCGGGGGGGATCTACGAGCAGTACTTC.

The rearrangement links TRBV4-3 to TRBJ1-1, with 7 bases fitting TRBD1. The V segment lost 1 base and the J segment 0 bases; nucleotides outside the gene matches: 14. The CDR3 has 19 amino acids. CDR1 is LGHNA and CDR2 is YSLEER in the germline V gene. CDR3: CASSQGGTRGILLNTEAFF. The CDR3 nucleotides are TGCGCCAGCAGCCAAGGAGGAACCAGGGGGATCCTATTGAACACTGAAGCTTTCTTT.

The CDR3 sequence is CASSLLGKTDIQYF. The CDR3, as DNA: TGTGCCAGCAGTCTCCTCGGAAAGACGGACATTCAGTACTTC. The V call is TRBV6-5, the J call TRBJ2-4; D uncertain. This CDR3 is 14 amino acids long. Germline assignment: CDR1 MNHEY and CDR2 SVGAGI. Trimming stripped 5 bases from V and 8 bases from J, with 16 bases between.

The chain combines TRBV19 with TRBJ2-7; 8 positions agree with TRBD1. V shed 6 bases and J 1 base; nucleotides not matched to a gene: 2. CDR3 size: 13 residues. Germline CDR1 is LNHDA and CDR2 is SQIVND (reference sequence). The DNA for the CDR3 is TGTGCCAGTAGAAGACAGGGGTCCTACGAGCAGTACTTC. The encoded protein is CASRRQGSYEQYF. Drawing the rest from reference TRBV19 and TRBJ2-7, the complete variable domain is DGGITQSPKYLFRKEGQNVTLSCEQNLNHDAMYWYRQDPGQGLRLIYYSQIVNDFQKGDIAEGYSVSREKKESFPLTVTSAQKNPTAFYLCASRRQGSYEQYFGPGTRLTVT.

The rearrangement joins TRBV28 to TRBJ1-4, with 10 bases matching TRBD1. Germline CDR1 and CDR2: MDHEN and SYDVKM. Trimming at V came to 4 bases and at J to 6 bases, leaving 2 bases not matched to a gene. The CDR3 totals 14 residues. The CDR3 sequence: CASSWTGGYEKLFF. The CDR3 region has the DNA TGTGCCAGCAGTTGGACAGGGGGTTATGAAAAACTGTTTTTT.

The CDR3 DNA is TGTGCCAGCTCACCACTCACAGGGGAGGCTCAGCCCCAGCATTTT. Its translation: CASSPLTGEAQPQHF. The chain combines TRBV18 with TRBJ1-5, with TRBD1 matching over 7 bases. Germline V gene lookup returns CDR1 KGHSH and CDR2 LQKENI. Trimming cost V 1 base and J 6 bases; bases outside gene matches: 6. The CDR3 runs 15 residues.

The V gene is TRBV5-1, the J gene TRBJ2-5; possible D gene TRBD2, 5 bases. Germline V gene data show CDR1 as SGHRS and CDR2 as YFSETQ. The CDR3 is 14 residues long. V shed 4 bases and J shed 6 bases, with 16 bases lying between them. CDR3 bases: TGCGCCAGCAGCCCCGAGGAGGCGAGCCAGACCCAGTACTTC. Its protein is CASSPEEASQTQYF. Variable domain in full (rest from reference TRBV5-1 and TRBJ2-5): KAGVTQTPRYLIKTRGQQVTLSCSPISGHRSVSWYQQTPGQGLQFLFEYFSETQRNKGNFPGRFSGRQFSNSRSEMNVSTLELGDSALYLCASSPEEASQTQYFGPGTRLLVL.

This chain joins TRBV5-1 and TRBJ2-3, with 15 bases matching TRBD2. Trimming cost V 4 bases and J 5 bases; bases outside gene matches: 5. The CDR3 has 16 amino acids. Germline values: CDR1 SGHRS, CDR2 YFSETQ. The CDR3 sequence is CASSVGLAGGQDTQYF. DNA for the CDR3: TGCGCCAGCAGCGTCGGACTAGCGGGGGGGCAAGATACGCAGTATTTT.